These 3 T cell receptor beta chains were all obtained from the same sample, sequenced in a study of cytomegalovirus exposure and HLA in healthy donors. The PCR contained 60 Vbeta and 13 Jbeta primers. Sequenced by immunoSEQ multiplex PCR; TCRdb stores in-frame clones only, minus some. The profile shows about 82,000 clones, roughly a tenth of them singletons. Sequenced sample: PBMCs. The source of these receptors is a man in his sixties in good health and CMV-seropositive.

This clone occurred a few times. This chain connects TRBV6-5 to TRBJ2-1; the match to TRBD1 covers 8 bases. The germline V gene has CDR1 MNHEY and CDR2 SVGAGI. The CDR3 contains 16 residues. Trimming at V came to 2 bases and at J to 2 bases, leaving 5 bases not matched to a gene. CDR3 amino acids: CASSYPGQGPYNEQFF. The CDR3, as DNA: TGTGCCAGCAGTTACCCCGGACAGGGTCCCTACAATGAGCAGTTCTTC.

This clone was detected a few times. The rearrangement links TRBV18 to TRBJ2-2; TRBD1 matches 8 bases. Germline CDR1 is KGHSH and CDR2 is LQKENI. Germline trimming cut 4 bases from V and 3 bases from J; bases unmatched to any gene: 4. The CDR3 spans 15 residues. DNA for the CDR3: TGTGCCAGCTCACTGGACAGGGTGGACACCGGGGAGCTGTTTTTT. Its protein product is CASSLDRVDTGELFF.

This clone was seen at least ten times. This chain connects TRBV7-9 to TRBJ2-5, with TRBD2 identical over 12 bases. This CDR3 region has 15 residues. CDR1 and CDR2 from the germline V gene are SEHNR and FQNEAQ (reference sequence). Trimming took 4 bases from V and 5 from J; bases not matched to a gene: 5. CDR3: CASSYSSGGGETQYF. The CDR3 bases are TGTGCCAGCAGCTACTCTAGCGGGGGGGGCGAGACCCAGTACTTC.